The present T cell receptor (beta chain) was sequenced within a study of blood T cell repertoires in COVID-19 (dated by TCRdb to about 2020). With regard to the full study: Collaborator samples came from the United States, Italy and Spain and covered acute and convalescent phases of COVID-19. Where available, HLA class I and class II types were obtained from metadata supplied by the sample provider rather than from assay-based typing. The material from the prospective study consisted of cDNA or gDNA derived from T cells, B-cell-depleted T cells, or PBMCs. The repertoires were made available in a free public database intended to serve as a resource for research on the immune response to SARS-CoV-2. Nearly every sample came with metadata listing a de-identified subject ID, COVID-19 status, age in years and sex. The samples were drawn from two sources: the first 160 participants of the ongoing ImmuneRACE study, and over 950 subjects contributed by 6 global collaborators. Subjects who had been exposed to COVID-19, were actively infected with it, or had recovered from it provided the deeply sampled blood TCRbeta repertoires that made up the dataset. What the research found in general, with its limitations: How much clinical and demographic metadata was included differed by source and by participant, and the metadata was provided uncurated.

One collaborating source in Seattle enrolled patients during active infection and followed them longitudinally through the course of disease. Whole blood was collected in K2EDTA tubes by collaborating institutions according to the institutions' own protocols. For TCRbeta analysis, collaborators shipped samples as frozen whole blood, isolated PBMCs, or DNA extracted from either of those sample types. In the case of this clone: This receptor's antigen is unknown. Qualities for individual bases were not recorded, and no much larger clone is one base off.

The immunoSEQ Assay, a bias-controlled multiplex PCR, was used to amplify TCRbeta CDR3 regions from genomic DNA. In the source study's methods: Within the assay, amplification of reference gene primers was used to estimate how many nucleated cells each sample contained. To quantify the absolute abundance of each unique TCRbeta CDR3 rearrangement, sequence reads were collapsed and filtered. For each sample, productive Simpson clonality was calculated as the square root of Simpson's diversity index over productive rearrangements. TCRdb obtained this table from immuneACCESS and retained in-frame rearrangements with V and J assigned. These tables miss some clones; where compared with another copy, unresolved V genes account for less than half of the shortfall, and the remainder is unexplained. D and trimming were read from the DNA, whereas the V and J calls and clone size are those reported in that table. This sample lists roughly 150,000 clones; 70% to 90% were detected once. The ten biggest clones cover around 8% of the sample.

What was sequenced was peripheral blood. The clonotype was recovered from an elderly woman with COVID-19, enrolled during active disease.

The CDR3 reads as follows: CASSFRGMGSPLHF. Here is the DNA: TGTGCCAGCAGTTTTCGGGGGATGGGTTCACCCCTCCACTTT. The V gene is TRBV28 and the J gene is TRBJ1-6, with a tentative D gene TRBD1 over 5 matching bases. The CDR3 runs 14 amino acids, cysteine and phenylalanine included. Only the CDR3 DNA stays, 42 bases, in frame from base 1. V sheds 3 bases and J sheds 9 bases, leaving 12 bases between their ends. Via the germline V gene, CDR1 is MDHEN and CDR2 SYDVKM.